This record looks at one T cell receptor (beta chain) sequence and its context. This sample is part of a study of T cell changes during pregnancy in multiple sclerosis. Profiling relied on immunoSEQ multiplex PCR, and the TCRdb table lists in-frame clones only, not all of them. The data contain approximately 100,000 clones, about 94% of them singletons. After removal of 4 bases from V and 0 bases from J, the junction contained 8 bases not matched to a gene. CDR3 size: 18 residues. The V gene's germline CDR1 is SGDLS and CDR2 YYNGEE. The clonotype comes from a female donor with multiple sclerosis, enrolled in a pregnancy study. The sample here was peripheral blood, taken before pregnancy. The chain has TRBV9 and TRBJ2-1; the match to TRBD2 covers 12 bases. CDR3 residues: CASSQGTSGRSSYNEQFF. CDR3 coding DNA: TGTGCCAGCAGCCAGGGGACTAGCGGGCGGAGCTCCTACAATGAGCAGTTCTTC.